This TCR beta chain was identified in a study of spatial heterogeneity in lung cancer. The wider study: Sequence detection consistently recorded a greater number of beta-chain than alpha-chain sequences.

Trimming removed 6 bases from V and 3 bases from J; junction bases left unmatched: 8. The CDR3 extends over 16 amino acids. Germline V CDR1 and CDR2: MNHNY, SVGAGI (reference sequence). Time point denoted: sample taken at primary tumor resection. Samples were obtained from some 70 donors, all untreated early-stage non-small cell lung cancer patients. Whole RNA, which was extracted from tumor, nontumor lung tissue or frozen PBMC, was sequenced without any cell sorting. The library protocol tagged each TCR cDNA with a unique molecular identifier. TCRdb called the 5' RACE reads again in MiXCR, with one record for every CDR3 protein. The table records 39,000 or so distinct CDR3 sequences, just over 3% of them present only once.

The starting material was normal lung tissue next to the tumor, obtained at surgery. The TCR originated in a male donor with early-stage non-small cell lung cancer. The V call is TRBV6-6, the J call TRBJ2-6; 7 bases map to TRBD1. The CDR3 DNA follows: TGTGCCAGCAGCCTCTCGAGGGGGCTTGGGGCCAACGTCCTGACTTTC. This translates into CASSLSRGLGANVLTF.